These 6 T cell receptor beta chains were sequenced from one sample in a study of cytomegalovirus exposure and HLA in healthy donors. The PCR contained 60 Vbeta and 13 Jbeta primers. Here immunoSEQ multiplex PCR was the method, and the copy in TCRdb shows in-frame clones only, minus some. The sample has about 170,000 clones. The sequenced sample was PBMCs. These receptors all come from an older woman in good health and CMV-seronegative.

CDR3 DNA sequence: TGTGCCAGCACTGGCCCAAATTCACTAGCGGTACTCCCCCATGAGCAGTTCTTC. Residues: CASTGPNSLAVLPHEQFF. The chain joins TRBV7-9 to TRBJ2-1, with 8 bases matching TRBD2. V shed 7 bases and J 8 bases; nucleotides not matched to a gene: 22. The length of the CDR3 is 18 residues. CDR1 SEHNR and CDR2 FQNEAQ come from the germline V gene (reference sequence).

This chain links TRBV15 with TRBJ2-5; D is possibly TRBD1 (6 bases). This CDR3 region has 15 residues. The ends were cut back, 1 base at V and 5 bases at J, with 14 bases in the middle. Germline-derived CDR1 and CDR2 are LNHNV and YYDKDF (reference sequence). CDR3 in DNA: TGTGCCACCAGCAGAGGAGGGGGAGATGGGGAGACCCAGTACTTC. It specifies CATSRGGGDGETQYF.

CDR3 coding DNA: TGTGCCAGCAGCCCCGCGGGGGTGGCATCAGATACGCAGTATTTT. Protein sequence: CASSPAGVASDTQYF. This chain joins TRBV9 and TRBJ2-3; TRBD2 agrees at 7 bases. Germline CDR1 and CDR2: SGDLS and YYNGEE. The V segment lost 4 bases and the J segment 4 bases; nucleotides outside the gene matches: 9. CDR3 size: 15 residues.

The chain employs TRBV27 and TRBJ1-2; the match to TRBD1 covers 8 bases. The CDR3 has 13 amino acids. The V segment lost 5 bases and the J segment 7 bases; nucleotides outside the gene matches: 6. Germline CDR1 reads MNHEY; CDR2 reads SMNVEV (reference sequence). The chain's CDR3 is CASSPRTGFGYTF. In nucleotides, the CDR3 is TGTGCCAGCAGTCCTCGGACAGGGTTTGGCTACACCTTC.

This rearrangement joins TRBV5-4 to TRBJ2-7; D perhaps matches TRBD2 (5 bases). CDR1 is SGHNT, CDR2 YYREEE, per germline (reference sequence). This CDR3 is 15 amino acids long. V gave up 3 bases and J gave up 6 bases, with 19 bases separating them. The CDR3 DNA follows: TGTGCCAGCAGCTCCAATTTTCGGGGTGCGGCCGAGCAGTACTTC. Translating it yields CASSSNFRGAAEQYF.

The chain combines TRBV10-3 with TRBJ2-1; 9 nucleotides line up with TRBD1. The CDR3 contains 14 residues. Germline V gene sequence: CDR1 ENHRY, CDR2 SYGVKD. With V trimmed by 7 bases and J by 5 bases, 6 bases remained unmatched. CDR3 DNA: TGTGCCATCACACGGGACAGGGTGGACAATGAGCAGTTCTTC. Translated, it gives CAITRDRVDNEQFF.